A single sample gave rise to the 12 T cell receptor beta chains below, sequenced in a study of blood T cell repertoires in COVID-19. Clones were sequenced by immunoSEQ multiplex PCR, and TCRdb holds only the in-frame ones, with some missing. The table shows roughly 130,000 clones, with 84% occurring only once. Sequenced: PBMCs or T cells enriched from blood (not recorded which). These receptors all come from a man between 40 and 49 years old with acute COVID-19.

The chain is built from TRBV27 and TRBJ1-1, with D maybe TRBD1 (6 bases). The germline CDR1 and CDR2 sequences are MNHEY and SMNVEV (reference sequence). This CDR3 has 17 amino acids. Trimming removed 6 bases at V and 0 bases at J, with 20 bases between. The CDR3 sequence: CASSLTGRFLLNTEAFF. DNA of the CDR3: TGTGCCAGCAGCCTCACAGGGCGCTTCCTTCTGAACACTGAAGCTTTCTTT.

The chain uses TRBV5-6 and TRBJ1-5; D remains unclear. Germline V CDR1 and CDR2: SGHDT, YYEEEE. The CDR3 spans 14 residues. Trimming shortened V by 4 bases and J by 2 bases, and 10 bases separated the two germline ends. CDR3 region: CASSMSSRNQPQHF. CDR3 sequence (DNA): TGTGCCAGCAGCATGTCCAGTCGCAATCAGCCCCAGCATTTT.

J is TRBJ2-7 and V is TRBV5-1; 7 bases map to TRBD1. CDR3 length: 16 amino acids. Germline V CDR1 and CDR2: SGHRS, YFSETQ. V lost 6 bases, J lost 0 bases, and 12 bases stayed unmatched. Here the CDR3 DNA reads TGCGCCAGCACTTACGCCGGCCGACAGGGCTCCTACGAGCAGTACTTC. This sequence encodes CASTYAGRQGSYEQYF.

The chain carries TRBV29-1 and TRBJ2-1; possible D gene TRBD2, 6 bases. Germline V gives CDR1 SQVTM, CDR2 ANQGSEA. CDR3 length: 14 residues. Trimming pared 6 bases from V and 5 bases from J, leaving 17 bases between. The CDR3, as DNA: TGCAGCGTCCTCACGGGGGAGGCCAACAATGAGCAGTTCTTC. This sequence encodes CSVLTGEANNEQFF.

This chain connects TRBV7-8 to TRBJ1-1; 8 bases line up with TRBD1. The germline V gene encodes CDR1 SGHVS and CDR2 FQNEAQ. V was clipped by 4 bases and J by 0 bases; unmatched bases: 10. The CDR3 is 17 amino acids. This CDR3 is CASSWSGTGLLNTEAFF. The DNA of the CDR3 is TGTGCCAGCAGCTGGTCCGGGACAGGACTTCTGAACACTGAAGCTTTCTTT.

This clone was seen a handful of times. The identical CDR3 is also encoded by other nucleotide sequences in the sample. The chain uses TRBV30 and TRBJ2-4; TRBD2 might be the D (6 bases). The germline V gene encodes CDR1 GTSNPN and CDR2 SVGIG (reference sequence). The CDR3 is made up of 14 amino acids. Trimming removed 7 bases at V and 6 bases at J, with 19 bases between. CDR3 in amino acids: CASSRESARNIQYF. CDR3 nucleotide sequence: TGTGCCTCATCACGGGAGAGCGCACGAAACATTCAGTACTTC.

There are a few counts of this clone. The chain joins TRBV11-2 to TRBJ2-5; 8 nucleotides line up with TRBD2. Germline V gives CDR1 SGHAT, CDR2 FQNNGV. V lost 2 bases to trimming and J lost 5 bases; unmatched junction nucleotides: 10. The CDR3 spans 16 residues. The CDR3 DNA is TGTGCCAGCAGCTTAAAGGCCGGGAGGGCCCCTGAGACCCAGTACTTC. Translation gives CASSLKAGRAPETQYF.

This chain uses TRBV19 with TRBJ2-1, with TRBD2 matching over 12 bases. This CDR3 is 22 amino acids long. CDR1 is LNHDA, CDR2 SQIVND, per germline (reference sequence). J lost 5 bases, V lost 6 bases, and 26 bases had no gene match. DNA for the CDR3: TGTGCCAGTAGCCCAATGGGACTAGCGGGTGCGGAGGGTGAGTTTTTCCACAATGAGCAGTTCTTC. Its translation is CASSPMGLAGAEGEFFHNEQFF.

The J gene is TRBJ2-5, the V gene TRBV11-3, with TRBD2 as a possible D gene (5 bases). The CDR3 has 18 amino acids. In germline, CDR1 is SGHNT, CDR2 YENEEA. Between the trimmed V and J ends, which lost 1 base and 5 bases, there was a span of 23 bases. CDR3 protein: CASSLGLPTGGGMETQYF. The CDR3 coding sequence is TGTGCCAGCAGCTTAGGCCTACCCACGGGCGGAGGAATGGAGACCCAGTACTTC.

This chain joins TRBV11-2 and TRBJ2-3; D gene unclear. CDR1 SGHAT and CDR2 FQNNGV come from the germline V gene. The CDR3 extends over 15 amino acids. The ends were cut back, 1 base at V and 2 bases at J, with 10 bases in the middle. CDR3 coding DNA: TGTGCCAGCAGCTTAGCGTCACTCACCACAGATACGCAGTATTTT. Translation gives CASSLASLTTDTQYF.

Only one count was recorded for this clone. The rearrangement uses TRBV27 and TRBJ1-6, with D possibly matching TRBD1 (5 bases). The CDR3 has 19 amino acids. The germline CDR1 and CDR2 sequences are MNHEY and SMNVEV (reference sequence). V gave up 0 bases and J gave up 5 bases, with 20 bases separating them. CDR3 region: CASSLSGQGWVTNNSPLHF. CDR3 DNA sequence: TGTGCCAGCAGTTTATCAGGGCAGGGTTGGGTAACTAATAATTCACCCCTCCACTTT.

This chain links TRBV14 with TRBJ2-7; tentative D call: TRBD2 (5 bases). The germline CDR1 and CDR2 sequences are SGHDN and FVKESK. With 0 bases removed from V and 9 bases from J, the gap between germline ends came to 18 bases. The CDR3 is made up of 15 amino acids. The chain's CDR3 is CASSQEGAGGLRQYF. The CDR3 region has the DNA TGTGCCAGCAGCCAAGAGGGAGCAGGCGGCTTACGGCAGTACTTC.